This entry lists 17 T cell receptor beta chains sequenced from one sample in a study of cytotoxic CD8 clonotypes in ibrutinib-treated CLL. Measured with immunoSEQ multiplex PCR; TCRdb has only the in-frame clones, and not every one. The table records fewer than 300,000 clones, 60% to 80% of them present only once. The sequencing here drew on PBMCs, taken at disease progression, from a patient treated with ibrutinib. The receptors here all came from a human donor with chronic lymphocytic leukemia.

The V gene is TRBV2, the J gene TRBJ2-3; a possible D gene is TRBD2 (5 bases). Trimming took off 4 bases at V and 1 base at J, with 12 bases between the two ends. The CDR3 length is 15 residues. Germline values: CDR1 SNHLY, CDR2 FYNNEI. CDR3 coding DNA: TGTGCCAGCAGTGGTGGAGGATTCGGCACAGATACGCAGTATTTT. Protein product: CASSGGGFGTDTQYF.

This clone was seen once. The chain uses TRBV5-6 and TRBJ1-4; the D gene is possibly TRBD1 (5 bases). Germline lookup yields CDR1 SGHDT and CDR2 YYEEEE. The CDR3 has 17 amino acids. V was trimmed by 0 bases and J by 7 bases, leaving 19 bases between them. The CDR3 is CASSLAVVAGRIEKLFF. In nucleotides, the CDR3 is TGTGCCAGCAGCTTGGCCGTCGTGGCAGGGAGGATTGAAAAACTGTTTTTT.

This clone came up once. CDR3 DNA: TGTGCCAGCAGCCCGCCGGGACCTAGCAATCAGCCCCAGCATTTT. Amino acids: CASSPPGPSNQPQHF. The rearrangement uses TRBV7-7 and TRBJ1-5; possibly TRBD1 for D (5 bases). V shed 5 bases and J shed 0 bases, with 11 bases lying between them. The germline V gene has CDR1 SSHAT and CDR2 FNYEAQ (reference sequence). The CDR3 totals 15 residues.

This chain connects TRBV27 to TRBJ1-5; no clear D. The V end was cut by 5 bases, the J end by 6 bases, with 14 bases between. Germline loops: CDR1 MNHEY, CDR2 SMNVEV (reference sequence). The CDR3 runs to 14 residues. CDR3 nucleotides: TGTGCCAGCAGTCAAATGGTAGGAACTCAGCCCCAGCATTTT. As protein: CASSQMVGTQPQHF.

The chain employs TRBV28 and TRBJ2-4; D is possibly TRBD1 (5 bases). There are 17 residues in the CDR3. Germline loops: CDR1 MDHEN, CDR2 SYDVKM. V gave up 5 bases and J gave up 1 base, with 18 bases separating them. As DNA, the CDR3 is TGTGCCAGCAGTCCCAACCGCGAAAACAGGGCCAAAAACATTCAGTACTTC. This gives the protein CASSPNRENRAKNIQYF.

This chain links TRBV7-3 with TRBJ2-6; tentative D call: TRBD2 (5 bases). CDR1 and CDR2 from the germline V gene are SGHTA and FQGTGA. The CDR3 totals 18 residues. Between the trimmed V and J ends, which lost 1 base and 0 bases, there was a span of 13 bases. CDR3: CASSLSRGVSSGANVLTF. The DNA of the CDR3 is TGTGCCAGCAGCTTAAGTCGGGGTGTAAGCTCTGGGGCCAACGTCCTGACTTTC. Looking up the rest from reference TRBV7-3 and TRBJ2-6 gives the full variable domain: GAGVSQTPSNKVTEKGKYVELRCDPISGHTALYWYRQSLGQGPEFLIYFQGTGAADDSGLPNDRFFAVRPEGSVSTLKIQRTERGDSAVYLCASSLSRGVSSGANVLTFGAGSRLTVL.

V usage is TRBV9 and J usage is TRBJ1-1, with D possibly matching TRBD1 (6 bases). Germline values: CDR1 SGDLS, CDR2 YYNGEE. Trimming removed 4 bases at V and 0 bases at J, with 13 bases between. CDR3 size: 15 residues. The CDR3 DNA follows: TGTGCCAGCAGCCTCCAGGGGCCGATGAACACTGAAGCTTTCTTT. It translates to CASSLQGPMNTEAFF.

The chain recombines TRBV29-1 with TRBJ2-7; TRBD2 aligns across 13 bases. V lost 2 bases, J lost 1 base, and 5 bases stayed unmatched. The CDR3 has 16 amino acids. The germline gives CDR1 SQVTM, CDR2 ANQGSEA. In DNA form, the CDR3 reads TGCAGCGTTGAAACCCGACTAGCGGGAGGTTCCTACGAGCAGTACTTC. This encodes CSVETRLAGGSYEQYF.

This clone was detected a few times. The rearrangement uses TRBV10-3 and TRBJ2-3; no clear D gene. This CDR3 is built from 14 residues. CDR1 is ENHRY and CDR2 is SYGVKD in the germline V gene. V was trimmed by 0 bases and J by 7 bases, leaving 11 bases between them. The CDR3 here is CAISESVAGNTQYF. CDR3 nucleotide sequence: TGTGCCATCAGTGAGTCGGTAGCTGGAAATACGCAGTATTTT.

V gene TRBV2 combines with J gene TRBJ1-6, with 7 bases aligning to TRBD1. The ends lost 4 bases at V and 6 bases at J; junction bases unmatched: 9. The CDR3 length is 16 residues. In germline, CDR1 is SNHLY, CDR2 FYNNEI. The CDR3 nucleotides are TGTGCCAGCAGTGGGGCCGACAGGGTGCGTAATTCACCCCTCCACTTT. Protein product: CASSGADRVRNSPLHF.

The chain is built from TRBV7-2 and TRBJ1-2; 10 bases fit TRBD1. Germline trimming cut 1 base from V and 7 bases from J; bases unmatched to any gene: 6. CDR1 and CDR2 from the germline V gene are SGHTA and FQGNSA. The length of the CDR3 is 15 residues. The DNA of the CDR3 is TGTGCCAGCAGCTTAGTAAGACAGGGGGCGGGTGGCTACACCTTC. This codes for CASSLVRQGAGGYTF.

This clone was counted a single time. The chain employs TRBV18 and TRBJ2-7; D unclear. V lost 3 bases and J 3 bases, leaving 9 bases between the germline ends. CDR3 size: 13 residues. Germline V CDR1 and CDR2: KGHSH, LQKENI. The CDR3 bases are TGTGCCAGCTCACCCGCCGGCAGCTACGAGCAGTACTTC. Translation gives CASSPAGSYEQYF.

The chain recombines TRBV28 with TRBJ2-7; D possibly matches TRBD1 or TRBD2 (5 bases each). In germline, CDR1 is MDHEN, CDR2 SYDVKM. The CDR3 extends over 14 amino acids. Between the trimmed V and J ends, which lost 5 bases and 3 bases, there was a span of 14 bases. This chain's CDR3 is CASSLKGRGYEQYF. In DNA, the CDR3 is TGTGCCAGCAGTCTCAAGGGGAGAGGCTACGAGCAGTACTTC.

The V gene is TRBV5-1, the J gene TRBJ2-1; D is possibly TRBD1 or TRBD2 (5 bases each). The V gene lost 4 bases and the J gene lost 6 bases, with 14 bases spanning the gap. The CDR3 spans 14 residues. Looked up from germline, CDR1 is SGHRS and CDR2 is YFSETQ. The CDR3 DNA is TGCGCCAGCAGCGACAAGGGACCGATCAATGAGCAGTTCTTC. This codes for CASSDKGPINEQFF.

The chain links TRBV7-9 to TRBJ2-2; D remains unclear. This CDR3 comprises 16 residues. CDR1 and CDR2 (germline): SEHNR, FQNEAQ (reference sequence). The V gene lost 5 bases and the J gene lost 2 bases, with 15 bases spanning the gap. Written as DNA, the CDR3 is TGTGCCAGCAGCCGGAGCCTCGGGTTCAACACCGGGGAGCTGTTTTTT. Amino acid sequence: CASSRSLGFNTGELFF.

This clone occurred a few times. Here the CDR3 reads CASSPPSFGEQYF. For the CDR3, the DNA is TGTGCCAGCTCACCACCGTCTTTCGGAGAGCAGTACTTC. The chain is built from TRBV18 and TRBJ2-7; D gene ambiguous. Trimming removed 0 bases from V and 7 bases from J, with 10 bases in between. The length of the CDR3 is 13 residues. Germline V gene lookup returns CDR1 KGHSH and CDR2 LQKENI.

This clone was counted a few times. The genes are TRBV28 and TRBJ2-7, with TRBD1 as a possible D gene (5 bases). CDR1 MDHEN and CDR2 SYDVKM come from the germline V gene. This CDR3 is 11 amino acids long. Trimming stripped 7 bases from V and 2 bases from J, with 6 bases between. CDR3 in DNA: TGTGCCAGCACAGGGACCTACGAGCAGTACTTC. Encoded protein: CASTGTYEQYF.